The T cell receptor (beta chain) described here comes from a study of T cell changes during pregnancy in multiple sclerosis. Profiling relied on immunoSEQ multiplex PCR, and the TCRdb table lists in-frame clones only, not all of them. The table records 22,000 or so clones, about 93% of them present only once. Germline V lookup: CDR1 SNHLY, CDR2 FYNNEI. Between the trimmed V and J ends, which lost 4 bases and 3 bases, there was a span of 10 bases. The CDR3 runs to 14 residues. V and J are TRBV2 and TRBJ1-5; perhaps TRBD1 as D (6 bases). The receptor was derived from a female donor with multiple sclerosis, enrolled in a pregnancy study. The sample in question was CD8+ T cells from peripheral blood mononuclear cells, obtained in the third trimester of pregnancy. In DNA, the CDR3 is TGTGCCAGCAGTGTCCGGGACACCAATCAGCCCCAGCATTTT. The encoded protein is CASSVRDTNQPQHF.